This TCR beta chain comes out of a study of blood T cell repertoires in COVID-19. Study summary: PBMCs, B-cell-depleted T cells, or T cells were the source of the cDNA or gDNA that made up the material.

It was during active infection that Seattle patients were enrolled and then longitudinally followed. Original processing methods: Scientists estimated how many nucleated cells there were by amplifying reference gene primers. Produced via immunoSEQ multiplex PCR; TCRdb's table is partial and in-frame only. The V and J calls and clone size come from that table; D and trimming were worked out from the DNA. The table includes about 180,000 clones, more than 75% detected once. Germline V gives CDR1 SEHNR, CDR2 FQNEAQ (reference sequence). The junction had 5 bases not matched to a gene; V was cut back by 1 base and J by 8 bases. This CDR3 is 15 amino acids long.

Sequenced material: peripheral blood. This chain links TRBV7-9 with TRBJ2-1; TRBD2 matches 10 bases. This receptor was taken from a person aged 70 to 80 with COVID-19, enrolled during active disease. As DNA, the CDR3 is TGTGCCAGCAGCTTAGTTCTAGCGGGAGCGGATGAGCAGTTCTTC. This sequence encodes CASSLVLAGADEQFF.